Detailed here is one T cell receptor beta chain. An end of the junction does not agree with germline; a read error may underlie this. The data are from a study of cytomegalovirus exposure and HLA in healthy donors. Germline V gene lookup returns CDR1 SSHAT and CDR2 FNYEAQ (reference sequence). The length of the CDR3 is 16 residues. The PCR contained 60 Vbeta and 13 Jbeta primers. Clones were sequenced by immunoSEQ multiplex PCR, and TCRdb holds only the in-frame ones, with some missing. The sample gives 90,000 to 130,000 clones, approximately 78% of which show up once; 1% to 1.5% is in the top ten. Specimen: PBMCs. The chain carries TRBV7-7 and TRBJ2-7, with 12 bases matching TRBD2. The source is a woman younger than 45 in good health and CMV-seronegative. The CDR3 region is CASSLLAGGATYEQYF. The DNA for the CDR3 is TGTGCTAGCAGCTTACTAGCGGGAGGAGCAACCTACGAGCAGTACTTC.